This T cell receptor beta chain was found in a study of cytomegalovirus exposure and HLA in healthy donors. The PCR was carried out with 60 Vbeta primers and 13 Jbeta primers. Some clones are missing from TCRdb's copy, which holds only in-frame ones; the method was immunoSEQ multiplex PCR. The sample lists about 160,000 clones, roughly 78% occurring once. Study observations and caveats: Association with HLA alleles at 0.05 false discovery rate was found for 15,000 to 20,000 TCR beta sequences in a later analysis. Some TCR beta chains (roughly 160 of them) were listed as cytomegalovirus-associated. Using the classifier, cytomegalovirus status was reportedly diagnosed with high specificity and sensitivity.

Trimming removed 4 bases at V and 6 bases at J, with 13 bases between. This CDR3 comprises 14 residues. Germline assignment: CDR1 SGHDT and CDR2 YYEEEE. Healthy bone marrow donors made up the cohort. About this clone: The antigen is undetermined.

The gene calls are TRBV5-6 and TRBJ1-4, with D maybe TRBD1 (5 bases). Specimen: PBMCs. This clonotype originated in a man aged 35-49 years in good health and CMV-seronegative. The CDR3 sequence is CASSPRQPHEKLFF. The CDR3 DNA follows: TGTGCCAGCAGCCCCCGACAGCCTCATGAAAAACTGTTTTTT.